These 29 T cell receptor beta chains were sequenced from one sample in a study of control samples from healthy donors and cancer patients. Using immunoSEQ multiplex PCR, the repertoire was profiled, and TCRdb retains in-frame clones only, with some absent. The sample contains 80,000 to 85,000 clones, roughly 88% of which appear only once. The sequenced material came from blood. The receptors were gathered from a woman between 45 and 65 years old in good health.

The gene calls are TRBV5-4 and TRBJ1-1; TRBD1 matches 12 bases. Unmatched junction bases numbered 13, after V lost 4 bases and J lost 6 bases. The germline CDR1 and CDR2 sequences are SGHNT and YYREEE (reference sequence). There are 17 residues in the CDR3. This chain's CDR3 is CASSKGQGAVGGAEAFF. The CDR3 DNA follows: TGTGCCAGCAGCAAGGGACAGGGGGCAGTGGGGGGAGCTGAAGCTTTCTTT.

This clone was seen more than once but under ten times. The chain combines TRBV5-6 with TRBJ2-1; D call uncertain. V shed 5 bases and J shed 4 bases, with 10 bases lying between them. CDR1 is SGHDT and CDR2 is YYEEEE in the germline V gene. The CDR3 totals 13 residues. CDR3 sequence: CASRTGSYNEQFF. The DNA of the CDR3 is TGTGCCAGCAGAACCGGGTCGTACAATGAGCAGTTCTTC.

The chain employs TRBV5-1 and TRBJ1-5, with unresolved D. V was pared by 0 bases and J by 3 bases, with 4 bases between. CDR1 is SGHRS, CDR2 YFSETQ, per germline. The CDR3 has 13 amino acids. The CDR3 sequence is CASSLDVNQPQHF. CDR3 DNA: TGCGCCAGCAGCTTGGATGTCAATCAGCCCCAGCATTTT.

This clone was counted a few times. The chain employs TRBV7-9 and TRBJ1-3; D is undetermined. The germline V gene encodes CDR1 SEHNR and CDR2 FQNEAQ (reference sequence). The ends were cut back, 4 bases at V and 3 bases at J, with 7 bases in the middle. The CDR3 extends over 13 amino acids. The CDR3 DNA follows: TGTGCCAGCAGCTCAGGTTTTGGAAACACCATATATTTT. The encoded protein is CASSSGFGNTIYF.

This clone was found a few times. V usage is TRBV7-8 and J usage is TRBJ1-1; possible D gene TRBD1, 6 bases. The germline gives CDR1 SGHVS, CDR2 FQNEAQ. Trimming stripped 2 bases from V and 1 base from J, with 11 bases between. This CDR3 contains 15 residues. The CDR3 nucleotides read TGTGCCAGCAGCTTATTCGAAGGGGGGAACACTGAAGCTTTCTTT. Amino acids: CASSLFEGGNTEAFF. The full variable domain, with the rest looked up from reference TRBV7-8 and TRBJ1-1, is GAGVSQSPRYKVAKRGQDVALRCDPISGHVSLFWYQQALGQGPEFLTYFQNEAQLDKSGLPSDRFFAERPEGSVSTLKIQRTQQEDSAVYLCASSLFEGGNTEAFFGQGTRLTVV.

The genes are TRBV7-2 and TRBJ2-3; 12 bases align to TRBD2. CDR1 is SGHTA, CDR2 FQGNSA, per germline. Losses at the gene ends were 4 bases for V and 3 bases for J; bases not matched to a gene: 8. The CDR3 extends over 17 amino acids. The DNA for the CDR3 is TGTGCCAGCAGCTCCTATCTAGCGGGGGGGCCGACAGATACGCAGTATTTT. This translates into CASSSYLAGGPTDTQYF. Complete variable domain (other parts from reference TRBV7-2 and TRBJ2-3): GAGVSQSPSNKVTEKGKDVELRCDPISGHTALYWYRQSLGQGLEFLIYFQGNSAPDKSGLPSDRFSAERTGGSVSTLTIQRTQQEDSAVYLCASSSYLAGGPTDTQYFGPGTRLTVL.

V usage is TRBV18 and J usage is TRBJ1-4; D remains unclear. CDR1 and CDR2 from the germline V gene are KGHSH and LQKENI. Trimming removed 3 bases from V and 3 bases from J, with 8 bases in between. This CDR3 region has 14 residues. The CDR3 region is CASSPARANEKLFF. For the CDR3, the DNA is TGTGCCAGCTCACCGGCAAGGGCTAATGAAAAACTGTTTTTT.

The chain recombines TRBV6-5 with TRBJ2-1; a possible D gene is TRBD2 (6 bases). CDR1 is MNHEY and CDR2 is SVGAGI in the germline V gene. The CDR3 extends over 12 amino acids. The germline V and J ends were trimmed by 4 bases and 7 bases, with 8 bases remaining between them. CDR3 DNA: TGTGCCAGCAGTTCGGGACTTAATGAGCAGTTCTTC. It translates to CASSSGLNEQFF.

In DNA form, the CDR3 reads TGTGCCAGCAGCCTCGTGGGCCCCGAAGAGACCCAGTACTTC. Amino acids: CASSLVGPEETQYF. The chain combines TRBV6-5 with TRBJ2-5; D is uncertain. The CDR3 has 14 amino acids. CDR1 and CDR2 from the germline V gene are MNHEY and SVGAGI. The V gene lost 6 bases and the J gene lost 3 bases, with 14 bases spanning the gap.

This chain joins TRBV6-5 and TRBJ2-7; D is possibly TRBD2 (5 bases). This CDR3 comprises 13 residues. The germline V gene encodes CDR1 MNHEY and CDR2 SVGAGI. The ends were cut back, 0 bases at V and 5 bases at J, with 8 bases in the middle. CDR3 nucleotide sequence: TGTGCCAGCAGTTACTCCGGGGTCCACGAGCAGTACTTC. Encoded protein: CASSYSGVHEQYF.

This clone has a single count. The chain couples TRBV6-5 to TRBJ1-2, with unresolved D. V lost 4 bases, J lost 4 bases, and 10 bases lay in between. This CDR3 is built from 13 residues. The germline CDR1 and CDR2 sequences are MNHEY and SVGAGI. The CDR3 bases are TGTGCCAGCAGTTGGGTTGAGGGCTATGGCTACACCTTC. It encodes CASSWVEGYGYTF.

The CDR3 loop reads CASSGTGETDTQYF. DNA of the CDR3: TGTGCCAGCAGCGGGACAGGGGAGACAGATACGCAGTATTTT. The V gene is TRBV5-4, the J gene TRBJ2-3; 10 bases map to TRBD1. CDR3 length: 14 residues. With 4 bases clipped from V and 3 bases from J, the junction kept 2 bases outside the gene matches. CDR1 and CDR2 from the germline V gene are SGHNT and YYREEE (reference sequence).

The chain joins TRBV5-1 to TRBJ1-2; possible D gene TRBD1, 5 bases. V lost 4 bases and J 4 bases, leaving 14 bases between the germline ends. Germline V gene lookup returns CDR1 SGHRS and CDR2 YFSETQ. The CDR3 loop spans 14 amino acids. CDR3 residues: CASSGQGEGYGYTF. Written as DNA, the CDR3 is TGCGCCAGCAGCGGTCAGGGAGAGGGCTATGGCTACACCTTC.

This clone appeared a single time. This chain uses TRBV19 with TRBJ2-1; D unresolved. This CDR3 region has 13 residues. Germline CDR1 reads LNHDA; CDR2 reads SQIVND (reference sequence). V shed 5 bases and J shed 0 bases, with 5 bases lying between them. The CDR3 loop reads CASSFLSYNEQFF. DNA of the CDR3: TGTGCCAGTAGTTTCCTCTCCTACAATGAGCAGTTCTTC. The variable domain in full, with the rest retrieved from reference TRBV19 and TRBJ2-1, is DGGITQSPKYLFRKEGQNVTLSCEQNLNHDAMYWYRQDPGQGLRLIYYSQIVNDFQKGDIAEGYSVSREKKESFPLTVTSAQKNPTAFYLCASSFLSYNEQFFGPGTRLTVL.

The chain combines TRBV5-6 with TRBJ2-3; no firm D call. V lost 1 base, J lost 4 bases, and 13 bases lay in between. The CDR3 length is 15 residues. CDR1 is SGHDT, CDR2 YYEEEE, per germline. The CDR3 DNA follows: TGTGCCAGCAGCTTGACGTCCCGGGTTGCAGATACGCAGTATTTT. Translated: CASSLTSRVADTQYF.

V usage is TRBV2 and J usage is TRBJ2-3, with a tentative D call TRBD1 (5 bases). Trimming took off 4 bases at V and 2 bases at J, with 16 bases between the two ends. The V gene's germline CDR1 is SNHLY and CDR2 FYNNEI. The CDR3 extends over 16 amino acids. CDR3 protein: CASSGAFNRNTDTQYF. Written as DNA, the CDR3 is TGTGCCAGCAGTGGGGCCTTTAACAGGAACACAGATACGCAGTATTTT. Full variable domain (remainder filled in from reference TRBV2 and TRBJ2-3): EPEVTQTPSHQVTQMGQEVILRCVPISNHLYFYWYRQILGQKVEFLVSFYNNEISEKSEIFDDQFSVERPDGSNFTLKIRSTKLEDSAMYFCASSGAFNRNTDTQYFGPGTRLTVL.

This clone was counted at least ten times. The chain recombines TRBV19 with TRBJ2-7, with 12 nucleotides matching TRBD2. Germline V gives CDR1 LNHDA, CDR2 SQIVND (reference sequence). The trim removed 6 bases at V and 2 bases at J, leaving 8 bases unmatched. The CDR3 is 16 amino acids. CDR3 residues: CASRRTSGGSTYEQYF. The DNA of the CDR3 is TGTGCCAGTAGGAGAACTAGCGGGGGGTCCACCTACGAGCAGTACTTC.

The CDR3 loop is CASSPQGLSAEQYF. For the CDR3, the DNA is TGTGCCAGCTCACCACAGGGATTATCTGCCGAGCAGTACTTC. V is TRBV18 and J is TRBJ2-7, with unresolved D. V was pared by 1 base and J by 6 bases, with 13 bases between. Per the germline V gene, CDR1 is KGHSH and CDR2 is LQKENI. The CDR3 runs 14 residues.

The rearrangement joins TRBV9 to TRBJ1-6; D ambiguous. The germline CDR1 and CDR2 sequences are SGDLS and YYNGEE. The CDR3 is made up of 15 amino acids. Trimming took 4 bases from V and 7 from J, leaving 15 bases between them. CDR3 protein: CASSPDSASNSPLHF. The CDR3 coding sequence is TGTGCCAGCAGCCCAGACTCGGCCTCCAATTCACCCCTCCACTTT.

This chain connects TRBV19 to TRBJ1-1; no clear D gene. Germline V gene lookup returns CDR1 LNHDA and CDR2 SQIVND (reference sequence). V shed 7 bases and J shed 0 bases, with 12 bases lying between them. CDR3 size: 14 residues. CDR3 sequence (DNA): TGTGCCAGTAATAACATTGGGGTGAACACTGAAGCTTTCTTT. This gives the protein CASNNIGVNTEAFF.

The chain joins TRBV7-2 to TRBJ1-1; no clear D. The CDR3 extends over 11 amino acids. Trimming pared 0 bases from V and 12 bases from J, leaving 8 bases between. Looked up from germline, CDR1 is SGHTA and CDR2 is FQGNSA. CDR3 in DNA: TGTGCCAGCAGCTTAGCGGGGTGGACTTTCTTT. Translation gives CASSLAGWTFF.

This chain connects TRBV5-8 to TRBJ2-7, with 7 bases fitting TRBD1. This CDR3 comprises 14 residues. Germline CDR1 reads SGHTS; CDR2 reads YDEGEE. V lost 4 bases and J lost 5; bases outside the gene matches: 9. The CDR3 loop is CASSPWTGRNEQYF. Here the CDR3 DNA reads TGTGCCAGCAGCCCTTGGACAGGACGTAACGAGCAGTACTTC.

This chain links TRBV2 with TRBJ2-3; 9 bases are shared with TRBD2. CDR1 SNHLY and CDR2 FYNNEI come from the germline V gene. This CDR3 spans 16 amino acids. V gave up 3 bases and J gave up 2 bases; unmatched junction bases: 6. This CDR3 reads CASSDPGTSPTDTQYF. The CDR3 DNA sequence: TGTGCCAGCAGTGATCCCGGGACTAGCCCCACAGATACGCAGTATTTT.

CDR3 bases: TGTGCCAGTAGTATTTACGGGGGCGGCTACACCTTC. Protein sequence: CASSIYGGGYTF. The chain employs TRBV19 and TRBJ1-2; the D gene is possibly TRBD1 (6 bases). Germline V gene data show CDR1 as LNHDA and CDR2 as SQIVND (reference sequence). Trimming removed 3 bases from V and 8 bases from J, with 10 bases in between. The CDR3 totals 12 residues.

This chain joins TRBV10-3 and TRBJ2-3; 13 positions agree with TRBD2. CDR1 and CDR2 from the germline V gene are ENHRY and SYGVKD. The CDR3 has 14 amino acids. Trimming at V came to 9 bases and at J to 4 bases, leaving 4 bases not matched to a gene. The CDR3 DNA reads TGTGCCATTACTAGCGGGGGGGCTGCAGATACGCAGTATTTT. It specifies CAITSGGAADTQYF.

The chain joins TRBV6-1 to TRBJ2-7; D is undetermined. Trimming shortened V by 1 base and J by 3 bases, and 7 bases separated the two germline ends. The CDR3 extends over 13 amino acids. CDR1 MNHNS and CDR2 SASEGT come from the germline V gene. In DNA form, the CDR3 reads TGTGCCAGCAGTGAAGGTCACCGCTACGAGCAGTACTTC. This codes for CASSEGHRYEQYF.

This clone was picked up one time. In DNA form, the CDR3 reads TGTGCCAGCAGCTTATCGCGGGGGAGGGGAGATACGCAGTATTTT. It is translated as CASSLSRGRGDTQYF. V usage is TRBV7-2 and J usage is TRBJ2-3, with 7 bases identical to TRBD2. The CDR3 sequence is 15 residues long. Trimming cost V 2 bases and J 5 bases; bases outside gene matches: 7. The germline CDR1 and CDR2 sequences are SGHTA and FQGNSA.

This clone was seen only once. The V and J genes are TRBV5-1 and TRBJ1-5, with D hard to call. Germline V lookup: CDR1 SGHRS, CDR2 YFSETQ. The germline V and J ends were trimmed by 4 bases and 4 bases, with 9 bases remaining between them. This CDR3 has 13 residues. The CDR3 nucleotides read TGCGCCAGCAGCCGAGAAGGTAATCAGCCCCAGCATTTT. Amino acids: CASSREGNQPQHF.

V is TRBV5-1 and J is TRBJ1-2; D might be TRBD1 (6 bases). Per the germline V gene, CDR1 is SGHRS and CDR2 is YFSETQ. CDR3 length: 14 amino acids. V dropped 3 bases and J dropped 4 bases, with 13 bases sitting between them. CDR3 DNA sequence: TGCGCCAGCAGCTGGACAGAGGTGGGCTATGGCTACACCTTC. The encoded protein is CASSWTEVGYGYTF.